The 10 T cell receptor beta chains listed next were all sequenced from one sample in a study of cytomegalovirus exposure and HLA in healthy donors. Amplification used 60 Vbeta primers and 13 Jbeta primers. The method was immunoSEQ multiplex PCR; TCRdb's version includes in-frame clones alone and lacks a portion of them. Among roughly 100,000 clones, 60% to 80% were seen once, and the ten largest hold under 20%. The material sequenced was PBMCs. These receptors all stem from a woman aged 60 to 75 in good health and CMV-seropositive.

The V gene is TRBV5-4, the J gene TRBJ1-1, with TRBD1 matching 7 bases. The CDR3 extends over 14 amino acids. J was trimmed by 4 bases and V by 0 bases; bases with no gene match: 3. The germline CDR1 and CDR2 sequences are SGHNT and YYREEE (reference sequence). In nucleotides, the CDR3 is TGTGCCAGCAGCTTGGACAGGGGAGGCACTGAAGCTTTCTTT. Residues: CASSLDRGGTEAFF.

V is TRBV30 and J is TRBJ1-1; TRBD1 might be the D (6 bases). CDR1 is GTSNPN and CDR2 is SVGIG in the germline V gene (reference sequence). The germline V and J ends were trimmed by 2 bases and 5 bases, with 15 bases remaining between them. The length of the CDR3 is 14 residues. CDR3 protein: CAWSLPRQVTEAFF. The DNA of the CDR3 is TGTGCCTGGAGTCTTCCCAGACAGGTAACTGAAGCTTTCTTT.

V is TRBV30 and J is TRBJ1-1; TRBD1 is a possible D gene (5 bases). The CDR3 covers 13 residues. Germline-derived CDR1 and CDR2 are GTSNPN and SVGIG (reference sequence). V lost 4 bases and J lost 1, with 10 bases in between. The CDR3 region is CAWTETANTEAFF. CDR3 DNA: TGTGCCTGGACCGAGACAGCGAACACTGAAGCTTTCTTT.

CDR3 sequence (DNA): TGCGCCAGCAGTCATGGGGACAGGGCACAAGAGACCCAGTACTTC. Encoded protein: CASSHGDRAQETQYF. This chain uses TRBV5-1 with TRBJ2-5; 9 bases are shared with TRBD1. The CDR3 length is 15 residues. Germline CDR1 is SGHRS and CDR2 is YFSETQ. V lost 5 bases and J lost 2; bases outside the gene matches: 7.

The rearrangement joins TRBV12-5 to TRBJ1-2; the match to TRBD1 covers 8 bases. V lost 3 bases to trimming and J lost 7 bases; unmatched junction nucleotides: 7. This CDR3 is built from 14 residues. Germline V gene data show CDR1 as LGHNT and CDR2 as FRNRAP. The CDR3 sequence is CASGLTGGSFGYTF. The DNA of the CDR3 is TGTGCTAGTGGTTTAACAGGGGGTTCGTTTGGCTACACCTTC.

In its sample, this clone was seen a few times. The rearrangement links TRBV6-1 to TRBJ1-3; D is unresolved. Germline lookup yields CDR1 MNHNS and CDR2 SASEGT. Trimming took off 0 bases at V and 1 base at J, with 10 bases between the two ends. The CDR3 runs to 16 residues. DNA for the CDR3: TGTGCCAGCAGTGAAGCGGCAAGTCCTTCTGGAAACACCATATATTTT. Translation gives CASSEAASPSGNTIYF.

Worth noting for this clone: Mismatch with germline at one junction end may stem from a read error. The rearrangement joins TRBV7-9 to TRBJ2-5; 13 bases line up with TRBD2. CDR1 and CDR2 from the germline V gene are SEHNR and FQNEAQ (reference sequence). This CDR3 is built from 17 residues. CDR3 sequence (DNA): TGTTCCAGCAGCTTGGGTACTAGCGGGAGGGAGGTGGAGACCCAGTACTTC. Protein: CSSSLGTSGREVETQYF. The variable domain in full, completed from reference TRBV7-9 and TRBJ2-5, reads DTGVSQNPRHKITKRGQNVTFRCDPISEHNRLYWYRQTLGQGPEFLTYFQNEAQLEKSRLLSDRFSAERPKGSFSTLEIQRTEQGDSAMYLCSSSLGTSGREVETQYFGPGTRLLVL.

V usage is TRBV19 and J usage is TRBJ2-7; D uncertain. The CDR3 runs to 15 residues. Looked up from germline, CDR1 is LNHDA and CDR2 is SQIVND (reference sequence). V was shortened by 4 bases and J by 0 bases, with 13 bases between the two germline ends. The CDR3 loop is CASSTISGFSYEQYF. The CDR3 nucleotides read TGTGCCAGTAGTACTATTTCAGGCTTCTCCTACGAGCAGTACTTC.

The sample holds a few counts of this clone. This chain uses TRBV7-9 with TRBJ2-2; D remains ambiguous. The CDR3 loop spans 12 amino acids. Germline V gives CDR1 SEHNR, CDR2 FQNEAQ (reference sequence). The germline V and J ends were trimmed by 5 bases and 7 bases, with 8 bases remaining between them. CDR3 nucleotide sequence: TGTGCCAGCAGCCCCCTTCGCGGGGAGCTGTTTTTT. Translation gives CASSPLRGELFF.

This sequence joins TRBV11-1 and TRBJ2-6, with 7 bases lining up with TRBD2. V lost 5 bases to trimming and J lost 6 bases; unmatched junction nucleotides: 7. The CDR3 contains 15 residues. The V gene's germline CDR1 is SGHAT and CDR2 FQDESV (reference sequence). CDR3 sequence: CASSRLAPTANVLTF. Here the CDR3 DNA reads TGTGCCAGCAGCAGACTAGCACCCACGGCCAACGTCCTGACTTTC. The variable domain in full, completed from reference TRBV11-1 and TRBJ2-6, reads EAEVAQSPRYKITEKSQAVAFWCDPISGHATLYWYRQILGQGPELLVQFQDESVVDDSQLPKDRFSAERLKGVDSTLKIQPAELGDSAMYLCASSRLAPTANVLTFGAGSRLTVL.